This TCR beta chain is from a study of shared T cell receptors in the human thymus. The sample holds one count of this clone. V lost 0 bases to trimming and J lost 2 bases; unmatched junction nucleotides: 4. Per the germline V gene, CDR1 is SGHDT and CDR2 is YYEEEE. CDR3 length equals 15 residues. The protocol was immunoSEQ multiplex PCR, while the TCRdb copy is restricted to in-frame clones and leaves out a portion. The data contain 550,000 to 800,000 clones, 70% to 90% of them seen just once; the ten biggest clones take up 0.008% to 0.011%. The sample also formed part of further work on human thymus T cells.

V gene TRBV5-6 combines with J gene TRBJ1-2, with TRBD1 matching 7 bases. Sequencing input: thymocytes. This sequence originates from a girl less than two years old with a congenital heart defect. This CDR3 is CASSLAGGANYGYTF. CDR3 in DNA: TGTGCCAGCAGCTTGGCAGGGGGTGCGAACTATGGCTACACCTTC.